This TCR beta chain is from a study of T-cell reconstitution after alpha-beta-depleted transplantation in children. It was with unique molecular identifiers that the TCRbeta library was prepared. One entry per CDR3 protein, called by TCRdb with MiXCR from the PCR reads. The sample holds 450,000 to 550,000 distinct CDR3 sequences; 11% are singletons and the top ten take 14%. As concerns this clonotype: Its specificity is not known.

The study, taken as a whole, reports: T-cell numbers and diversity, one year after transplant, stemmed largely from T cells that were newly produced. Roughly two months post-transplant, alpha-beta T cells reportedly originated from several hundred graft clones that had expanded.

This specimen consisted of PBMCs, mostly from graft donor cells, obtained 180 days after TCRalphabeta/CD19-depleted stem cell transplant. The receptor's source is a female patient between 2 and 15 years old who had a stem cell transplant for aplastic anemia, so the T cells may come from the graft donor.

In nucleotides, the CDR3 is TGCAGTGCTGAGGACGGGACAGGGGGCGAGCAGTACTTC. Protein product: CSAEDGTGGEQYF. This chain connects TRBV20-1 to TRBJ2-7; 11 bases align to TRBD1. The CDR3 is 13 residues long. V was clipped by 5 bases and J by 6 bases; unmatched bases: 6. CDR1 DFQATT and CDR2 SNEGSKA come from the germline V gene (reference sequence).